This T cell receptor beta chain was obtained from a study of graft-versus-host responses after intestinal transplantation. In the study overall: As for transplant type, recipients had multivisceral, liver-intestinal, or isolated intestinal grafts. Each patient got anti-thymocyte globulin induction, then tacrolimus and steroids for about 3 years.

Comments on this clone: What it binds is not known. This specimen includes other DNA sequences encoding the same CDR3.

Generated by immunoSEQ multiplex PCR, the TCRdb table keeps only in-frame clones and is missing some. The data show 80,000 to 100,000 clones, roughly 92% seen once. CDR1 is MNHEY and CDR2 is SVGAGI in the germline V gene. V was clipped by 2 bases and J by 4 bases; unmatched bases: 11. The CDR3 runs to 16 residues. Study results and caveats: GvH clones were found in recipient marrow; some appeared first in ileum or blood. Early post-transplant HvG declines tracked with peak circulating GvH clone levels.

The rearrangement links TRBV6-5 to TRBJ2-7; 7 nucleotides match TRBD1. This receptor was obtained from a human donor who received an intestinal transplant. The specimen was unstimulated CD4+ T cells sorted from spleen or lymph node cells, collected before intestinal transplant. This chain's CDR3 is CASSYGGQATSYEQYF. In DNA, the CDR3 is TGTGCCAGCAGTTACGGAGGACAGGCAACCTCTTACGAGCAGTACTTC.